The 12 T cell receptor beta chains below all came from one sample that was sequenced in a study of OX40 agonist ivuxolimab in advanced cancers. TCRdb keeps only in-frame clones here, not all; method: immunoSEQ multiplex PCR. Among about 83,000 clones listed, less than 90% were seen once. Here the sequenced sample was CD4+ or CD8+ T cells sorted from blood, taken in a trial of the OX40 agonist ivuxolimab. The receptors were gathered from an adult with an advanced solid tumor such as melanoma, head and neck, liver or kidney cancer.

This sequence joins TRBV10-2 and TRBJ1-4, with TRBD1 matching 9 bases. This CDR3 region has 16 residues. CDR1 and CDR2 (germline): WSHSY, SAAADI. V lost 5 bases, J lost 0 bases, and 4 bases stayed unmatched. This CDR3 reads CASSWTGVATNEKLFF. The CDR3 DNA reads TGCGCCAGCAGTTGGACAGGGGTTGCAACTAATGAAAAACTGTTTTTT.

A note on this clone: This same CDR3 is encoded by further DNA sequences in the sample. V gene TRBV4-3 combines with J gene TRBJ1-2; possibly TRBD1 for D (6 bases). Trimming removed 0 bases at V and 7 bases at J, with 9 bases between. Germline V lookup: CDR1 LGHNA, CDR2 YSLEER. This CDR3 contains 13 residues. CDR3: CASSQDRGLGYTF. The CDR3, as DNA: TGCGCCAGCAGCCAAGACAGGGGTCTTGGCTACACCTTC.

The chain carries TRBV7-2 and TRBJ1-2, with 9 bases lining up with TRBD1. Germline trimming cut 3 bases from V and 3 bases from J; bases unmatched to any gene: 2. There are 14 residues in the CDR3. CDR1 SGHTA and CDR2 FQGNSA come from the germline V gene. CDR3 in amino acids: CASSLDRGDYGYTF. In DNA, the CDR3 is TGTGCCAGCAGCTTGGACAGGGGAGACTATGGCTACACCTTC.

This rearrangement joins TRBV9 to TRBJ1-1; D unclear. The V gene's germline CDR1 is SGDLS and CDR2 YYNGEE. The V gene lost 0 bases and the J gene lost 6 bases, with 12 bases spanning the gap. The CDR3 length is 14 residues. The CDR3 loop is CASSVVQGYAEAFF. The CDR3 DNA is TGTGCCAGCAGCGTAGTGCAAGGCTACGCTGAAGCTTTCTTT.

The CDR3 bases are TGTGCCAGCTCAGTCACCGGGACAGGGACCTATGGCTACACCTTC. Its protein product is CASSVTGTGTYGYTF. The chain recombines TRBV18 with TRBJ1-2; 9 bases map to TRBD1. J gave up 4 bases and V 5 bases, and 8 bases lay outside the gene matches. The CDR3 consists of 15 residues. Germline V gives CDR1 KGHSH, CDR2 LQKENI.

The V and J genes are TRBV9 and TRBJ2-1; either TRBD1 or TRBD2 may supply D (5 bases each). The CDR3 length is 16 residues. The germline V and J ends were trimmed by 4 bases and 0 bases, with 14 bases remaining between them. Germline V gene lookup returns CDR1 SGDLS and CDR2 YYNGEE. CDR3 bases: TGTGCCAGCAGCCCCCGGGACCCGAGCTCCTACAATGAGCAGTTCTTC. The encoded protein is CASSPRDPSSYNEQFF. The full variable domain, rest sourced from reference TRBV9 and TRBJ2-1, is DSGVTQTPKHLITATGQRVTLRCSPRSGDLSVYWYQQSLDQGLQFLIQYYNGEERAKGNILERFSAQQFPDLHSELNLSSLELGDSALYFCASSPRDPSSYNEQFFGPGTRLTVL.

This chain links TRBV7-3 with TRBJ2-2; 10 nucleotides align to TRBD2. The ends lost 5 bases at V and 3 bases at J; junction bases unmatched: 6. There are 16 residues in the CDR3. The germline gives CDR1 SGHTA, CDR2 FQGTGA. The DNA for the CDR3 is TGTGCCAGCAGCCCCCGACTAGCGGGTGACACCGGGGAGCTGTTTTTT. As protein: CASSPRLAGDTGELFF.

V gene TRBV19 combines with J gene TRBJ1-2; tentatively, D is TRBD1 (5 bases). Trimming stripped 4 bases from V and 8 bases from J, with 17 bases between. The CDR3 covers 14 residues. Germline V gene sequence: CDR1 LNHDA, CDR2 SQIVND (reference sequence). CDR3 protein: CASSTGTAGLGYTF. The CDR3, as DNA: TGTGCCAGTAGTACAGGGACCGCCGGTCTCGGCTACACCTTC.

The J gene is TRBJ1-6, the V gene TRBV5-6; no reliable D call. Trimming pared 3 bases from V and 5 bases from J, leaving 12 bases between. The CDR3 length is 15 residues. CDR1 and CDR2 from the germline V gene are SGHDT and YYEEEE. DNA of the CDR3: TGTGCCAGCAGCTCTGTGGGGATTCATAATTCACCCCTCCACTTT. Residues: CASSSVGIHNSPLHF.

J is TRBJ2-1 and V is TRBV30; tentative D call: TRBD2 (5 bases). V lost 3 bases and J lost 9, with 18 bases in between. Germline assignment: CDR1 GTSNPN and CDR2 SVGIG (reference sequence). This CDR3 has 14 amino acids. The CDR3 sequence: CAWRGILGSTEQFF. The CDR3 DNA reads as TGTGCCTGGAGGGGGATACTAGGGTCTACTGAGCAGTTCTTC.

V and J are TRBV7-2 and TRBJ2-3, with 14 nucleotides matching TRBD2. V lost 5 bases to trimming and J lost 0 bases; unmatched junction nucleotides: 4. CDR1 and CDR2 (germline): SGHTA, FQGNSA. The CDR3 runs 17 residues. The CDR3: CASSARTSGGSTDTQYF. The CDR3 DNA follows: TGTGCCAGCAGCGCCCGGACTAGCGGGGGGAGCACAGATACGCAGTATTTT.

The V and J genes are TRBV27 and TRBJ2-7; 7 bases match TRBD1. Trimming cost V 3 bases and J 2 bases; bases outside gene matches: 7. This CDR3 has 15 amino acids. Germline CDR1 is MNHEY and CDR2 is SMNVEV (reference sequence). Written as DNA, the CDR3 is TGTGCCAGCAGTTTGCCGGGACAGCTCGCCTACGAGCAGTACTTC. This codes for CASSLPGQLAYEQYF.